This is a list of T cell receptor beta chains from one sample in a study of blood T cell repertoires in COVID-19. Measured with immunoSEQ multiplex PCR; TCRdb has only the in-frame clones, and not every one. This table has some 240,000 clones, approximately 88% appearing once. The sequenced material came from peripheral blood. Receptor source: a woman in her 70s with COVID-19, enrolled during active disease. CDR3s include the opening cysteine and the closing phenylalanine or tryptophan. The order of the fields is clone size, D gene, V gene, J gene, CDR3 DNA, CDR3 protein. D genes are given only for firm matches. Rows may omit the clone size; those that give it use once, few, many or a size class.

>NA|NA|TRBV4-1|TRBJ2-7
TGCGCCAGCAGCCAATTGGGGAGCGCCGGCTACGAGCAGTACTTC
CASSQLGSAGYEQYF
>NA|TRBD2|TRBV28|TRBJ2-1
TGTGCCAGCAGCATCTTGACTAGCGACCATTCCTACAATGAGCAGTTCTTC
CASSILTSDHSYNEQFF
>NA|NA|TRBV2|TRBJ1-4
TGTGCCAGCAGTGGGAATAGGGCAGGGGCTGAAAAACTGTTTTTT
CASSGNRAGAEKLFF
>NA|TRBD1|TRBV6-5|TRBJ2-3
TGTGCCAGCGACAGGGATACAGATACGCAGTATTTT
CASDRDTDTQYF
>NA|NA|TRBV30|TRBJ1-1
TGTGCCTCGGAGGCGGTGGCGGGTACTGAAGCTTTCTTT
CASEAVAGTEAFF
>NA|TRBD2|TRBV30|TRBJ2-1
TGTGCCTGGAGTAGGGACTATCCCTCCTACAATGAGCAGTTCTTC
CAWSRDYPSYNEQFF
>NA|TRBD1|TRBV3-1/TRBV3-2|TRBJ1-2
TGTGCCAGCAGCCAATCCTCGACAGGGGCCCCCTATGGCTACACCTTC
CASSQSSTGAPYGYTF
>NA|NA|TRBV2|TRBJ2-7
TGTGCCAGCACAGGACTCGCCCCCTCCGAGCAGTACTTC
CASTGLAPSEQYF
>NA|TRBD2|TRBV28|TRBJ2-1
TGTGCCAGCAGTTCCCACGGTAGCGGGAGGGGAGCTGAGCAGTTCTTC
CASSSHGSGRGAEQFF
>NA|TRBD2|TRBV5-1|TRBJ2-3
TGCGCCAGCAACAGTCCGGGACTAGCGTGGTCGGATACGCAGTATTTT
CASNSPGLAWSDTQYF
>few|NA|TRBV27|TRBJ2-2
TGTGCCAGCAGTTTATCGATCGGGAACACCGGGGAGCTGTTTTTT
CASSLSIGNTGELFF
>NA|NA|TRBV3-1/TRBV3-2|TRBJ2-3
TGTGCCAGCAGCCACAGAACTAGGCGGAGCACAGATACGCAGTATTTT
CASSHRTRRSTDTQYF
>NA|TRBD1|TRBV19|TRBJ1-5
TGTGCCACACGAGACAGGGGCGCAAGTCAGCCCCAGCATTTT
CATRDRGASQPQHF
>NA|NA|TRBV14|TRBJ1-1
TGTGCCAGCAGCCCCTATACAGGCATGAACACTGAAGCTTTCTTT
CASSPYTGMNTEAFF
>NA|NA|TRBV29-1|TRBJ1-1
TGCAGCGTCCACTCGACTAGGTTGAACACTGAAGCTTTCTTT
CSVHSTRLNTEAFF
>once|NA|TRBV28|TRBJ1-2
TGTGCCAGCAGCCTAATCGCTCGACAGAACTATGGCTACACCTTC
CASSLIARQNYGYTF
>NA|NA|TRBV30|TRBJ2-1
TGTGCCTGGACAGACTACAATGAGCAGTTCTTC
CAWTDYNEQFF
>NA|NA|TRBV30|TRBJ2-1
TGTGCCTGGAGTGTCATAGCCTACAATGAGCAGTTCTTC
CAWSVIAYNEQFF
>NA|NA|TRBV3-1/TRBV3-2|TRBJ1-5
TGTGCCAGCAGCCAAGATTATAGTGGGCCCCAGCATTTT
CASSQDYSGPQHF
>once|TRBD2|TRBV24-1|TRBJ2-1
TGTGCCACCAGTGATTTCGGTGGTCCGGGAGGGTCCTACAATGAGCAGTTCTTC
CATSDFGGPGGSYNEQFF
>NA|NA|TRBV18|TRBJ2-5
TGTGCCAGCTCACCATTCAGGGGTAGGGAGACCCAGTACTTC
CASSPFRGRETQYF
>NA|TRBD2|TRBV4-2|TRBJ2-1
TGTGCCAGCAGCCAAGGTACGGGAGGGGGAAATGAGCAGTTCTTC
CASSQGTGGGNEQFF
>NA|NA|TRBV5-6|TRBJ2-7
TGTGCCAGCAGCTGGGTATACAGGAAATCGGGCTACGAGCAGTACTTC
CASSWVYRKSGYEQYF
>few|TRBD1|TRBV5-1|TRBJ1-2
TGCGCCAGCAGCATGGGACAGAACTATGGCTACACCTTC
CASSMGQNYGYTF
>once|NA|TRBV6-6|TRBJ2-4
TGTGCCAGCAGTTCGAGCGGAAGCAAAAACATTCAGTACTTC
CASSSSGSKNIQYF
>NA|TRBD1|TRBV11-2|TRBJ1-1
TGTGCCAGCAGCATTCACAGGGGCACTGAAGCTTTCTTT
CASSIHRGTEAFF
>NA|NA|TRBV6-1|TRBJ1-1
TGTGCCAGCAGTGTTCCTCGACAGAACTTGAACACTGAAGCTTTCTTT
CASSVPRQNLNTEAFF
>NA|NA|TRBV20-1|TRBJ2-7
TGCAGTGCTAGTCCGGGGGGCTCTTACGAGCAGTACTTC
CSASPGGSYEQYF
>NA|TRBD1|TRBV6-5|TRBJ1-2
TGTGCCAGCACCGAGGGTCAGGGGGCCCATGGCTACACCTTC
CASTEGQGAHGYTF
>NA|TRBD1|TRBV27|TRBJ2-7
TGTGCCAGCAGACTACGCCGACAGGGGACGTACGAGCAGTACTTC
CASRLRRQGTYEQYF
>few|NA|TRBV5-1|TRBJ1-6
TGCGCCAGCAGCTTGGGACAGAACTATAATTCACCCCTCCACTTT
CASSLGQNYNSPLHF
>NA|NA|TRBV19|TRBJ2-3
TGTGCCAGTTCACCAGGGAACACAGATACGCAGTATTTT
CASSPGNTDTQYF